One TCR beta chain is described in this entry. What it binds is unknown. This record comes from a study of OX40 agonist ivuxolimab in advanced cancers. Study-level results: There were also nonresponders showing low normalized T-cell clonal expansion. No determination was made of the antigen specificity of the expanded peripheral T cells.

Sequencing used immunoSEQ multiplex PCR; TCRdb keeps in-frame clones, though not all of them. The sample contains about 79,000 clones, around 82% of which appear only once. V shed 2 bases and J shed 7 bases, with 14 bases lying between them. The germline V gene has CDR1 LNHNV and CDR2 YYDKDF (reference sequence). The CDR3 totals 15 residues. This chain joins TRBV15 and TRBJ1-4; possible D gene TRBD1, 5 bases. This sample comprised CD4+ or CD8+ T cells sorted from blood, obtained in a trial of the OX40 agonist ivuxolimab. The origin of this receptor is an adult with an advanced solid tumor such as melanoma, head and neck, liver or kidney cancer. The CDR3 reads CATSRRRAQVEKLFF. For the CDR3, the DNA is TGTGCCACCAGCAGAAGGCGCGCACAGGTTGAAAAACTGTTTTTT.